The entry below gives a single T cell receptor beta chain sequence along with its context. The target antigen is unknown. Assay: immunoSEQ multiplex PCR; the TCRdb copy retains only in-frame clones and omits some. The sample lists about 49,000 clones; more than 70% were seen once. The source of the sample is a study of lymphopenia after photon versus proton radiotherapy. Study results and caveats: Photon-treated patients lost naive T cells and TCR diversity; proton-treated stayed stable. In patients who died, overall survival fell as post-nadir TCR diversity dropped more. Authors raise, but do not show, better survival with proton therapy.

Specimen: peripheral blood, collected from a patient treated with photon-based radiotherapy. The receptor was derived from a man over 45 with gastric cancer.

CDR3 nucleotides: TGTGCCAGCAGTTTTATTCGCCGGGAGCCTGGAGATACGCAGTATTTT. Amino acid sequence: CASSFIRREPGDTQYF. V is TRBV27 and J is TRBJ2-3, with D maybe TRBD2 (6 bases). This CDR3 has 16 amino acids. Germline V gene sequence: CDR1 MNHEY, CDR2 SMNVEV (reference sequence). V gave up 3 bases and J gave up 5 bases, with 18 bases separating them.